The 24 T cell receptor beta chains in this list originate from one sample, sequenced in a study of cytomegalovirus exposure and HLA in healthy donors. The PCR had 60 Vbeta and 13 Jbeta primers. Method: immunoSEQ multiplex PCR; TCRdb's copy keeps in-frame clones and lacks some. The sample has around 130,000 clones, approximately 80% seen once. Sequences were obtained from PBMCs. Every receptor here comes from a man in his late teens or twenties in good health and CMV-seronegative.

This clone was seen many times. The V gene is TRBV6-4, the J gene TRBJ2-1, with TRBD2 matching over 16 bases. The CDR3 spans 16 residues. V shed 4 bases and J 6 bases; nucleotides not matched to a gene: 3. Germline V CDR1 and CDR2: MRHNA, SNTAGT. The CDR3 coding sequence is TGTGCCAGCAGTGCCGGGACTAGCGGGGGGGCCAATGAGCAGTTCTTC. Translated: CASSAGTSGGANEQFF.

The chain employs TRBV15 and TRBJ1-4; TRBD1 matches at 7 bases. V was clipped by 2 bases and J by 3 bases; unmatched bases: 3. The V gene's germline CDR1 is LNHNV and CDR2 YYDKDF (reference sequence). The CDR3 has 15 amino acids. CDR3 residues: CATSRIQGSNEKLFF. The CDR3, as DNA: TGTGCCACCAGCAGAATACAGGGGTCTAATGAAAAACTGTTTTTT.

The chain uses TRBV6-6 and TRBJ1-1; D gene uncertain. This CDR3 has 13 amino acids. Germline CDR1 reads MNHNY; CDR2 reads SVGAGI (reference sequence). The V and J ends lost 5 bases and 9 bases respectively, with 16 bases between them. CDR3 sequence (DNA): TGTGCCAGCAGTCCTCCCCGGAGAGGGCAAGCTTTCTTT. Translation: CASSPPRRGQAFF.

The rearrangement joins TRBV6-5 to TRBJ2-7; 7 nucleotides align to TRBD1. J lost 1 base, V lost 8 bases, and 5 bases had no gene match. The germline V gene encodes CDR1 MNHEY and CDR2 SVGAGI. The CDR3 is 13 amino acids. In nucleotides, the CDR3 is TGTGCCAGCGGTAGGGACAGTTCCTACGAGCAGTACTTC. Its protein product is CASGRDSSYEQYF.

This sequence joins TRBV5-1 and TRBJ2-3, with a tentative D call TRBD2 (6 bases). The V gene lost 0 bases and the J gene lost 0 bases, with 8 bases spanning the gap. From germline, CDR1 is SGHRS and CDR2 YFSETQ. The CDR3 length is 15 residues. In DNA form, the CDR3 reads TGCGCCAGCAGCTTGGCTAGCGTAAGCACAGATACGCAGTATTTT. Its protein product is CASSLASVSTDTQYF.

A single count supports this clone. V gene TRBV5-8 combines with J gene TRBJ1-5, with 8 bases lining up with TRBD1. The germline CDR1 and CDR2 sequences are SGHTS and YDEGEE. The CDR3 covers 18 residues. V lost 0 bases and J lost 5; bases outside the gene matches: 13. This chain's CDR3 is CASSLVGGAGGRYQPQHF. The CDR3, as DNA: TGTGCCAGCAGCTTGGTCGGCGGGGCAGGGGGCCGTTATCAGCCCCAGCATTTT.

J is TRBJ1-2 and V is TRBV5-8; no firm D call. The CDR3 has 15 residues. Between the trimmed V and J ends, which lost 4 bases and 8 bases, there was a span of 21 bases. Germline assignment: CDR1 SGHTS and CDR2 YDEGEE. The CDR3 protein is CASSVPTRNLGGYTF. The DNA for the CDR3 is TGTGCCAGCAGCGTCCCAACGCGGAACCTCGGGGGCTACACCTTC. The entire variable domain, with the rest obtained from reference TRBV5-8 and TRBJ1-2, is as follows: EAGVTQSPTHLIKTRGQQATLRCSPISGHTSVYWYQQALGLGLQFLLWYDEGEERNRGNFPPRFSGRQFPNYSSELNVNALELEDSALYLCASSVPTRNLGGYTFGSGTRLTVV.

This chain's CDR3 is CASSPEGGKYEQYF. DNA for the CDR3: TGTGCCAGCAGCCCCGAGGGGGGGAAGTACGAGCAGTACTTC. The chain recombines TRBV9 with TRBJ2-7, with D perhaps TRBD2 (7 bases). This CDR3 comprises 14 residues. Germline V gene data show CDR1 as SGDLS and CDR2 as YYNGEE. V lost 4 bases to trimming and J lost 4 bases, with 15 bases between them.

This clone appeared a few times. The V and J genes are TRBV4-3 and TRBJ1-2; D is perhaps TRBD1 (5 bases). This CDR3 spans 18 amino acids. Germline values: CDR1 LGHNA, CDR2 YSLEER. The V gene lost 0 bases and the J gene lost 5 bases, with 22 bases spanning the gap. Here the CDR3 reads CASSQEFQGVMPRYGYTF. CDR3 sequence (DNA): TGCGCCAGCAGCCAAGAATTTCAGGGCGTTATGCCACGATATGGCTACACCTTC.

The CDR3 DNA sequence: TGTGCCAGCCACCACTTCGGGACAGGGGAGGGCTACACCTTC. Translation: CASHHFGTGEGYTF. The rearrangement joins TRBV6-6 to TRBJ1-2; the match to TRBD1 covers 10 bases. Per the germline V gene, CDR1 is MNHNY and CDR2 is SVGAGI (reference sequence). The CDR3 totals 14 residues. The V gene end was trimmed by 8 bases and the J gene end by 8 bases; junction bases not matched to a gene: 11.

V is TRBV27 and J is TRBJ1-6; perhaps TRBD1 as D (5 bases). The CDR3 is made up of 16 amino acids. V was trimmed by 2 bases and J by 6 bases, leaving 14 bases between them. The germline CDR1 and CDR2 sequences are MNHEY and SMNVEV (reference sequence). The CDR3 here is CASSLAGVQGNSPLHF. The CDR3 bases are TGTGCCAGCAGTTTAGCTGGTGTTCAGGGTAATTCACCCCTCCACTTT.

The chain couples TRBV13 to TRBJ2-7, with 9 bases lining up with TRBD1. The V gene's germline CDR1 is PRHDT and CDR2 FYEKMQ (reference sequence). The CDR3 length is 17 residues. V gave up 5 bases and J gave up 3 bases; unmatched junction bases: 14. The CDR3 protein is CASSPTAGQGFSYEQYF. CDR3 coding DNA: TGTGCCAGCAGCCCAACGGCTGGACAGGGGTTTAGCTACGAGCAGTACTTC.

J is TRBJ2-5 and V is TRBV9; D is possibly TRBD2 (7 bases). The CDR3 extends over 14 amino acids. Per the germline V gene, CDR1 is SGDLS and CDR2 is YYNGEE. V was pared by 3 bases and J by 5 bases, with 14 bases between. The CDR3, as DNA: TGTGCCAGCAGCGGAGGGGGGGGAGGTGAGACCCAGTACTTC. It translates to CASSGGGGGETQYF.

This chain links TRBV19 with TRBJ1-5, with a tentative D call TRBD1 (6 bases). Germline V gene data show CDR1 as LNHDA and CDR2 as SQIVND (reference sequence). The ends were cut back, 6 bases at V and 5 bases at J, with 11 bases in the middle. The length of the CDR3 is 13 residues. The CDR3 protein is CASSLSGDQPQHF. CDR3 coding DNA: TGTGCCAGTAGCCTTTCAGGGGATCAGCCCCAGCATTTT.

The chain has TRBV28 and TRBJ1-5; possibly TRBD1 for D (6 bases). With 6 bases removed from V and 4 bases from J, the gap between germline ends came to 25 bases. Germline CDR1 and CDR2: MDHEN and SYDVKM. The length of the CDR3 is 18 residues. In nucleotides, the CDR3 is TGTGCCAGCAGATACGGGACAAACAGGGTAGGTTGGAATCAGCCCCAGCATTTT. Amino acid sequence: CASRYGTNRVGWNQPQHF.

V and J are TRBV11-2 and TRBJ2-7; D is uncertain. The CDR3 totals 14 residues. Germline CDR1 is SGHAT and CDR2 is FQNNGV. The ends were cut back, 1 base at V and 1 base at J, with 8 bases in the middle. The CDR3 DNA is TGTGCCAGCAGCTTAGGACGGAGATCCTACGAGCAGTACTTC. This sequence encodes CASSLGRRSYEQYF.

The rearrangement joins TRBV18 to TRBJ1-1; 8 bases are shared with TRBD1. CDR1 KGHSH and CDR2 LQKENI come from the germline V gene. The CDR3 runs to 14 residues. V shed 3 bases and J 0 bases; nucleotides not matched to a gene: 0. For the CDR3, the DNA is TGTGCCAGCTCACCGGACAGGGTGAACACTGAAGCTTTCTTT. Its protein product is CASSPDRVNTEAFF.

In this sample, this clone turned up a few times. The chain joins TRBV5-4 to TRBJ1-5; TRBD1 matches 12 bases. V was pared by 0 bases and J by 6 bases, with 4 bases of the junction left unmatched. The CDR3 extends over 16 amino acids. Germline CDR1 reads SGHNT; CDR2 reads YYREEE (reference sequence). CDR3 DNA: TGTGCCAGCAGCTTGGCGGGGACAGGGGGCGGTCAGCCCCAGCATTTT. Translating it yields CASSLAGTGGGQPQHF. The full variable domain, rest sourced from reference TRBV5-4 and TRBJ1-5, is ETGVTQSPTHLIKTRGQQVTLRCSSQSGHNTVSWYQQALGQGPQFIFQYYREEENGRGNFPPRFSGLQFPNYSSELNVNALELDDSALYLCASSLAGTGGGQPQHFGDGTRLSIL.

V is TRBV6-1 and J is TRBJ1-1; D not certain. Trimming took off 0 bases at V and 4 bases at J, with 6 bases between the two ends. The CDR3 is made up of 13 amino acids. Germline lookup yields CDR1 MNHNS and CDR2 SASEGT. CDR3 residues: CASSEARFTEAFF. Here the CDR3 DNA reads TGTGCCAGCAGTGAAGCGAGATTCACTGAAGCTTTCTTT.

The CDR3 loop is CASSYSTGSTYEQYF. The CDR3 DNA sequence: TGTGCCAGCAGTTACTCAACAGGGAGCACCTACGAGCAGTACTTC. The chain couples TRBV6-5 to TRBJ2-7; D is perhaps TRBD1 (6 bases). CDR3 size: 15 residues. Germline V gene lookup returns CDR1 MNHEY and CDR2 SVGAGI. Trimming left V 0 bases short and J 2 bases short, with 11 bases between.

In its sample, this clone was seen a few times. The V call is TRBV7-2, the J call TRBJ1-1, with 12 bases matching TRBD1. Germline-derived CDR1 and CDR2 are SGHTA and FQGNSA. J gave up 1 base and V 0 bases, and 12 bases lay outside the gene matches. The CDR3 runs 20 residues. This chain's CDR3 is CASSLAPPGTGGKRNTEAFF. The CDR3 DNA sequence: TGTGCCAGCAGCTTAGCTCCTCCCGGGACAGGGGGCAAGAGGAACACTGAAGCTTTCTTT.

The chain carries TRBV6-5 and TRBJ1-5; 8 nucleotides line up with TRBD1. Looked up from germline, CDR1 is MNHEY and CDR2 is SVGAGI. V gave up 4 bases and J gave up 1 base; unmatched junction bases: 6. This CDR3 region has 16 residues. The CDR3 sequence is CASSSLRQGSNQPQHF. CDR3 DNA: TGTGCCAGCAGTTCCTTAAGACAGGGGAGCAATCAGCCCCAGCATTTT.

The rearrangement joins TRBV2 to TRBJ2-3; a possible D gene is TRBD2 (5 bases). Per the germline V gene, CDR1 is SNHLY and CDR2 is FYNNEI. There are 22 residues in the CDR3. V lost 8 bases and J 1 base, leaving 37 bases between the germline ends. The CDR3 reads CASPGSPPGGSADLGGTDTQYF. The CDR3, as DNA: TGTGCCAGCCCCGGCAGTCCCCCCGGTGGGAGCGCCGATCTCGGGGGCACAGATACGCAGTATTTT.

The chain carries TRBV21-1 and TRBJ2-7; the D call in the table, TRBD2, was not verified against the DNA. TRBV21-1 is a known pseudogene. The CDR3 contains 15 residues. CDR3 nucleotide sequence: TGTGCCAGCAGCACTCCTCGGGGGGGCGCGGACGAGCAGTACTTC. Encoded protein: CASSTPRGGADEQYF.